This TCR beta chain was retrieved from a study of T cell changes during pregnancy in multiple sclerosis. V lost 6 bases, J lost 8 bases, and 12 bases stayed unmatched. The CDR3 runs 14 residues. CDR1 is SGHVS and CDR2 is FQNEAQ in the germline V gene. The data were produced by immunoSEQ multiplex PCR, yet TCRdb's version contains in-frame clones alone and is incomplete. The sample comprises more than 55,000 clones, roughly nine tenths of which are singletons, and 1.6% rests with the top ten. The clonotype comes from a female donor in good health, enrolled as a control in a pregnancy study. The gene calls are TRBV7-8 and TRBJ1-2; TRBD1 aligns across 7 bases. The sequencing used peripheral blood, collected in the first trimester of pregnancy. In DNA form, the CDR3 reads TGTGCCAGCAGAGCTGACCGGACAGGTGGCGGCTACACCTTC. Translating gives CASRADRTGGGYTF.